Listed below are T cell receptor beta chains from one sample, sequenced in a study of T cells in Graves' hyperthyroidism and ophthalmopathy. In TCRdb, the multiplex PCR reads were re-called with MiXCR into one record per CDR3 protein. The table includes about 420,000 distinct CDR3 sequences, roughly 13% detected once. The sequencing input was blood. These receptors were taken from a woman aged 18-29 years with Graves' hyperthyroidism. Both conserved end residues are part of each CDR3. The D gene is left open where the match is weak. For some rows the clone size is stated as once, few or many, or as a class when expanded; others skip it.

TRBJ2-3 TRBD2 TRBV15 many CATSGLAGGTDTQYF TGTGCCACCAGCGGGCTAGCGGGAGGCACAGATACGCAGTATTTT
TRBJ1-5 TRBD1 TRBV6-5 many CASSYTFGPTDRGDRVEQPQHF TGTGCCAGCAGTTACACGTTTGGGCCAACGGACAGGGGAGATCGAGTAGAACAGCCCCAGCATTTT
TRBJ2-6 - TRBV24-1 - CATSGSGANVLTF TGTGCCACCAGCGGATCCGGGGCCAACGTCCTGACTTTC
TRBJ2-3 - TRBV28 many CASSPQGLGADTQYF TGTGCCAGCAGCCCCCAGGGCCTAGGGGCAGATACGCAGTATTTT
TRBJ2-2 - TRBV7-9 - CASSPLAPDTGELFF TGTGCCAGCAGCCCCCTAGCCCCCGACACCGGGGAGCTGTTTTTT
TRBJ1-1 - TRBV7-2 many CASSLTGSNTEAFF TGTGCCAGCAGCTTGACAGGATCGAACACTGAAGCTTTCTTT
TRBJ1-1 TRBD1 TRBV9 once CASGGQGGTEAFF TGTGCCAGCGGGGGACAGGGCGGCACTGAAGCTTTCTTT
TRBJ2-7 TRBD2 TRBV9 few CASSIDWGGEQYF TGTGCCAGCAGCATCGACTGGGGGGGCGAGCAGTACTTC
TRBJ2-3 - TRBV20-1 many CSGVLMITDTQYF TGCAGTGGGGTCCTTATGATCACAGATACGCAGTATTTT
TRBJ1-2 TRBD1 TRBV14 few CASSQDGTGYGYTF TGTGCCAGCAGCCAAGATGGGACAGGCTATGGCTACACCTTC
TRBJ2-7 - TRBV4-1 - CARVRPVEGYEQYF TGCGCCAGGGTACGGCCTGTAGAAGGCTACGAGCAGTACTTC
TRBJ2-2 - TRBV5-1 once CASSQLPGSGTGELFF TGCGCCAGCAGCCAGCTTCCAGGGTCCGGCACCGGGGAGCTGTTTTTT
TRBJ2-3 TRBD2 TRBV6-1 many CASKLPLAGVPDTQYF TGTGCCAGCAAACTCCCCCTAGCGGGAGTGCCAGATACGCAGTATTTT
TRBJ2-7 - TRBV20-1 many CSAAGPRSSYEQYF TGCAGTGCCGCGGGACCGAGGAGCTCCTACGAGCAGTACTTC
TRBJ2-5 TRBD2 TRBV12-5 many CASGLAIAGTETQYF TGTGCTAGTGGTTTGGCTATAGCGGGAACGGAGACCCAGTACTTC
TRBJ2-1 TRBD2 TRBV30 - CAWSAGRGEQFF TGTGCCTGGAGTGCGGGGCGGGGGGAGCAGTTCTTC
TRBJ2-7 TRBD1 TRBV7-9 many CASSPWTGGYEQYF TGTGCCAGCAGCCCTTGGACAGGGGGCTACGAGCAGTACTTC
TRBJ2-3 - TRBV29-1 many CSVGSSKYTQYF TGCAGCGTTGGTTCTAGCAAATATACGCAGTATTTT
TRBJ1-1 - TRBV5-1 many CASSHGGRSLNTEAFF TGCGCCAGCAGCCACGGGGGGCGAAGTCTGAACACTGAAGCTTTCTTT
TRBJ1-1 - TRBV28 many CASTEGMNTEAFF TGTGCCAGTACCGAGGGGATGAACACTGAAGCTTTCTTT
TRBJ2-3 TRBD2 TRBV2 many CARDLAGRTDTQYF TGTGCCAGAGACTTAGCGGGGCGCACAGATACGCAGTATTTT
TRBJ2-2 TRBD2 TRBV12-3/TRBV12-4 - CASSLLGLAGGPNTGELFF TGTGCCAGCAGTTTACTCGGACTAGCGGGAGGGCCGAACACCGGGGAGCTGTTTTTT
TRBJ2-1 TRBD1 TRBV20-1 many CSALTGSSYNEQFF TGCAGTGCATTGACAGGGAGCTCCTACAATGAGCAGTTCTTC
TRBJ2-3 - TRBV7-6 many CASSLAGLATLGAGTDTQYF TGTGCCAGCAGCTTAGCGGGGCTAGCGACCTTGGGGGCAGGCACAGATACGCAGTATTTT
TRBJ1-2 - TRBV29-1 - CSVSWSQYGYTF TGCAGCGTTTCCTGGTCCCAGTATGGCTACACCTTC
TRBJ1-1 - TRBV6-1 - CASSKGLYTEAFF TGTGCCAGCAGTAAGGGACTGTACACTGAAGCTTTCTTT
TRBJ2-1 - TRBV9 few CASSVALGKNNEQFF TGTGCCAGCAGCGTAGCCCTCGGAAAGAACAATGAGCAGTTCTTC